The 10 T cell receptor beta chains below were found in one sample sequenced in a study of blood T cell repertoires in COVID-19. TCRdb keeps only in-frame clones here, not all; method: immunoSEQ multiplex PCR. Among around 40,000 clones listed, approximately 81% were seen once. The material sequenced was peripheral blood. These receptors were obtained from a human donor in a cohort sampled during active COVID-19.

The genes are TRBV7-3 and TRBJ2-1, with D maybe TRBD2 (6 bases). The V and J ends lost 5 bases and 9 bases respectively, with 11 bases between them. Germline assignment: CDR1 SGHTA and CDR2 FQGTGA. The CDR3 length is 12 residues. CDR3 nucleotides: TGTGCCAGCAGCATCATGGGGGGTGAGCAGTTCTTC. Residues: CASSIMGGEQFF. Combining the CDR3 with reference TRBV7-3 and TRBJ2-1 gives the whole variable domain GAGVSQTPSNKVTEKGKYVELRCDPISGHTALYWYRQSLGQGPEFLIYFQGTGAADDSGLPNDRFFAVRPEGSVSTLKIQRTERGDSAVYLCASSIMGGEQFFGPGTRLTVL.

This sequence joins TRBV14 and TRBJ2-1, with 11 bases matching TRBD2. Germline assignment: CDR1 SGHDN and CDR2 FVKESK. The CDR3 runs to 16 residues. Unmatched junction bases numbered 10, after V lost 5 bases and J lost 7 bases. The CDR3 loop is CASSTALAGGGNEQFF. The CDR3 DNA reads as TGTGCCAGCAGCACAGCTCTAGCGGGGGGTGGAAATGAGCAGTTCTTC.

The chain has TRBV7-9 and TRBJ2-3; possible D gene TRBD1, 6 bases. Trimming stripped 0 bases from V and 2 bases from J, with 9 bases between. In germline, CDR1 is SEHNR, CDR2 FQNEAQ (reference sequence). The CDR3 length is 15 residues. CDR3 sequence (DNA): TGTGCCAGCAGCTTAGCGGGGGCACCCACAGATACGCAGTATTTT. This encodes CASSLAGAPTDTQYF.

The gene calls are TRBV28 and TRBJ1-2, with a tentative D call TRBD1 (6 bases). CDR1 is MDHEN and CDR2 is SYDVKM in the germline V gene. V lost 8 bases and J 8 bases, leaving 21 bases between the germline ends. CDR3 length: 14 residues. CDR3 region: CASSNRGGAPGYTF. DNA for the CDR3: TGTGCCAGCTCTAACCGGGGGGGCGCACCAGGCTACACCTTC.

The rearrangement joins TRBV6-4 to TRBJ1-4; 7 nucleotides agree with TRBD1. CDR1 MRHNA and CDR2 SNTAGT come from the germline V gene. Germline trimming cut 2 bases from V and 7 bases from J; bases unmatched to any gene: 4. The CDR3 has 14 residues. CDR3 coding DNA: TGTGCCAGCAGTGACCGGCCAGGGGGTGAAAAACTGTTTTTT. Its protein product is CASSDRPGGEKLFF.

This sequence joins TRBV29-1 and TRBJ2-3; D is ambiguous. Trimming took off 0 bases at V and 4 bases at J, with 8 bases between the two ends. This CDR3 is 13 amino acids long. The germline V gene has CDR1 SQVTM and CDR2 ANQGSEA. The CDR3 region has the DNA TGCAGCGTTGAAGAGGCCCTGGCAGATACGCAGTATTTT. This codes for CSVEEALADTQYF.

The chain couples TRBV4-1 to TRBJ1-6, with D perhaps TRBD1 (6 bases). Looked up from germline, CDR1 is MGHRA and CDR2 is YSYEKL. There are 17 residues in the CDR3. The germline V and J ends were trimmed by 3 bases and 4 bases, with 16 bases remaining between them. CDR3 nucleotides: TGCGCCAGCAGCCAGGATCGGACAGAGCGATATAATTCACCCCTCCACTTT. Protein sequence: CASSQDRTERYNSPLHF.

This clone was picked up a small number of times. This may be a read error, as it is one base from a much larger clone. This sample also contains other DNA sequences that code for the same CDR3. The V and J genes are TRBV5-1 and TRBJ2-7; possible D gene TRBD2, 7 bases. Germline V CDR1 and CDR2: SGHRS, YFSETQ. The CDR3 loop spans 15 amino acids. The CDR3 DNA follows: TGCCCCCGCAGCTTGGCCGGGGGCGGGGGCTACGAGCAGTACTTC. It encodes CPRSLAGGGGYEQYF. Filled out from reference TRBV5-1 and TRBJ2-7, the complete variable domain reads KAGVTQTPRYLIKTRGQQVTLSCSPISGHRSVSWYQQTPGQGLQFLFEYFSETQRNKGNFPGRFSGRQFSNSRSEMNVSTLELGDSALYLCPRSLAGGGGYEQYFGPGTRLTVT.

V gene TRBV14 combines with J gene TRBJ1-2; tentative D call: TRBD1 (5 bases). The CDR3 has 14 amino acids. CDR1 and CDR2 from the germline V gene are SGHDN and FVKESK. V dropped 4 bases and J dropped 4 bases, with 13 bases sitting between them. The CDR3 bases are TGTGCCAGCAGCCCCGTAACGGGGGTCTATGGCTACACCTTC. It translates to CASSPVTGVYGYTF.

CDR3 region: CASSSVGTGGRNGYTF. In DNA, the CDR3 is TGTGCCAGCAGCTCGGTCGGGACAGGGGGCCGAAATGGCTACACCTTC. The rearrangement links TRBV5-5 to TRBJ1-2, with 12 bases fitting TRBD1. Looked up from germline, CDR1 is SGHKS and CDR2 is YYEKEE (reference sequence). V lost 3 bases, J lost 6 bases, and 9 bases stayed unmatched. The length of the CDR3 is 16 residues.